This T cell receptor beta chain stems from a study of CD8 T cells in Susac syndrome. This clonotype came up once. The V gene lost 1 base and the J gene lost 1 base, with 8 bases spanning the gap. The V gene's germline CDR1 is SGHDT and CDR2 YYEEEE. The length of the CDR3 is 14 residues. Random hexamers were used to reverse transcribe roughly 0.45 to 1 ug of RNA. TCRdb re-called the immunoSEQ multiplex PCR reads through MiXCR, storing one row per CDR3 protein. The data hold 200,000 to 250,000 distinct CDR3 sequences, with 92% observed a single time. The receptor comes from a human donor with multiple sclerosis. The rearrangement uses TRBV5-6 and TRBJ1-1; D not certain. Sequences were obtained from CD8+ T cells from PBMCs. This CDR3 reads CASSLYFGNTEAFF. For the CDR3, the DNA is TGTGCCAGCAGCTTGTATTTCGGGAACACTGAAGCTTTCTTT.